This T cell receptor beta chain was identified in a study of blood T cell repertoires in COVID-19. Background on the study: Some COVID-19 samples were acute and others convalescent; all came from the United States, Italy and Spain. T cells, B-cell-depleted T cells, or PBMCs provided the cDNA or gDNA that served as material.

Source study methods: Scientists estimated how many nucleated cells there were by amplifying reference gene primers. Clones were read by immunoSEQ multiplex PCR, and TCRdb kept only the in-frame ones, dropping some. V and J calls plus clone size are reproduced from that table; the DNA served to infer D and trimming. The data contain under 150,000 clones, around 80% of them singletons. The V gene's germline CDR1 is GTSNPN and CDR2 SVGIG (reference sequence). V lost 2 bases and J lost 6, with 9 bases in between. The CDR3 sequence is 12 residues long. Sequencing was done on a sample of peripheral blood. This receptor was taken from a woman at least 80 years old in a cohort sampled during active or convalescent COVID-19. The J gene is TRBJ2-3, the V gene TRBV30; a possible D gene is TRBD2 (5 bases). CDR3 nucleotide sequence: TGTGCCTGGAGTTATGGGAGCGATACGCAGTATTTT. This codes for CAWSYGSDTQYF. Full variable domain (outside the CDR3, taken from reference TRBV30 and TRBJ2-3): SQTIHQWPATLVQPVGSPLSLECTVEGTSNPNLYWYRQAAGRGLQLLFYSVGIGQISSEVPQNLSASRPQDRQFILSSKKLLLSDSGFYLCAWSYGSDTQYFGPGTRLTVL.